This T cell receptor (beta chain) was identified during a study of cytomegalovirus exposure and HLA in healthy donors. This clone was counted between two and nine times. Antigen specificity is unknown. Study-level results: While the bulk of TCR sequences proved rare, some public TCRs turned up in many donors. Researchers reported in a later analysis that a missense DCLRE1C variant was tied to TCR beta V- and J-gene trimming.

CDR1 is SGHTA and CDR2 is FQGNSA in the germline V gene. The CDR3 covers 15 residues. V shed 5 bases, J shed 7 bases, and the junction held 12 bases outside the gene matches. Both 60 Vbeta primers and 13 Jbeta primers went into the PCR. TCRdb keeps only in-frame clones here, not all; method: immunoSEQ multiplex PCR. The sample has roughly 100,000 clones; about 79% are singletons. The V call is TRBV7-2, the J call TRBJ2-7, with TRBD2 matching over 9 bases. The sequenced material came from PBMCs. The origin of this receptor is a man aged 45-65 years in good health and CMV-seronegative. The CDR3 nucleotides are TGTGCCAGCAGCCCGCAGGGACTAGCAGTCGGGGAGCAGTACTTC. Its translation: CASSPQGLAVGEQYF.